The next 23 T cell receptor beta chains were all read from a single sample in a study of human T cells and chemical hapten exposure. Time point in this sample: patch test 1, 2 weeks after DPC sensitization. The treatment here: therapeutic diphenylcyclopropenone sensitization with weekly scalp DPC. One entry per CDR3 protein, called by TCRdb with MiXCR from the RACE reads. This sample has approximately 350,000 distinct CDR3 sequences; around 7% occur once, and the top ten carry approximately 8.9%. Specimen: whole blood, collected in connection with sensitization to the hapten diphenylcyclopropenone (DPC). Source of these receptors: a woman aged 18-29 years with alopecia areata. Some clones in this sample may be carry-over from other donors' samples.

This clonotype was detected ten times or more. The chain joins TRBV6-2 or TRBV6-3 to TRBJ2-2, with TRBD1 matching 10 bases. This CDR3 region has 17 residues. V trimming: 0 bases; J trimming: 3 bases; junction bases outside the gene matches: 4. The V gene's germline CDR1 is MNHEY and CDR2 SVGEGT. CDR3 sequence: CASSYSSGQGYTGELFF. In nucleotides, the CDR3 is TGTGCCAGCAGTTACTCCTCGGGACAGGGGTACACCGGGGAGCTGTTTTTT.

This clonotype was seen at least ten times. This chain uses TRBV20-1 with TRBJ2-3; 15 bases are shared with TRBD2. This CDR3 has 20 residues. Germline trimming cut 2 bases from V and 6 bases from J; bases unmatched to any gene: 18. Germline values: CDR1 DFQATT, CDR2 SNEGSKA (reference sequence). The CDR3 region has the DNA TGCAGTGCTAGATTCGGATCCGCCGGACTAGCGGGGGGGCCATCTGATACGCAGTATTTT. Protein: CSARFGSAGLAGGPSDTQYF.

This clonotype was seen ten or more times. The chain combines TRBV7-3 with TRBJ1-1; D perhaps matches TRBD1 (6 bases). Deletions cut 5 bases from V and 0 bases from J, with 22 bases between. Looked up from germline, CDR1 is SGHTA and CDR2 is FQGTGA. There are 18 residues in the CDR3. The CDR3 DNA follows: TGTGCCAGCAGCCTTGTTGGGGGCGTGGGGGACCTGAACACTGAAGCTTTCTTT. This sequence encodes CASSLVGGVGDLNTEAFF.

This clonotype was detected once. The J gene is TRBJ1-5, the V gene TRBV11-2; perhaps TRBD1 as D (5 bases). CDR1 and CDR2 (germline): SGHAT, FQNNGV. The germline V and J ends were trimmed by 1 base and 7 bases, with 14 bases remaining between them. The CDR3 runs 15 residues. CDR3 amino acids: CASSLGLGVRQPQHF. Here the CDR3 DNA reads TGTGCCAGCAGCTTAGGTTTGGGGGTCAGGCAGCCCCAGCATTTT.

In this sample, this clonotype turned up a few times. This chain uses TRBV7-2 with TRBJ1-4, with D perhaps matching TRBD1 (6 bases). CDR3 length: 15 residues. Germline CDR1 reads SGHTA; CDR2 reads FQGNSA. Between the trimmed V and J ends, which lost 2 bases and 5 bases, there was a span of 12 bases. The CDR3 spells CASSLSTGLNEKLFF. CDR3 bases: TGTGCCAGCAGCTTATCGACAGGCCTCAATGAAAAACTGTTTTTT.

The chain combines TRBV7-9 with TRBJ1-4; D gene unclear. Germline loops: CDR1 SEHNR, CDR2 FQNEAQ (reference sequence). The CDR3 length is 9 residues. Trimming took 5 bases from V and 12 from J, leaving 4 bases between them. The CDR3 coding sequence is TGTGCCAGCAGCGTTGAACTGTTTTTT. Protein sequence: CASSVELFF.

The chain is built from TRBV28 and TRBJ1-2; D may be TRBD1 (5 bases). The CDR3 is made up of 15 amino acids. Trimming left V 7 bases short and J 1 base short, with 16 bases between. CDR1 is MDHEN and CDR2 is SYDVKM in the germline V gene. CDR3 DNA: TGTGCCAGCAAAAGCGACAGATCTTTTAACTATGGCTACACCTTC. This sequence encodes CASKSDRSFNYGYTF.

The V call is TRBV6-5, the J call TRBJ1-1, with D uncertain. In germline, CDR1 is MNHEY, CDR2 SVGAGI. CDR3 size: 15 residues. The V gene lost 6 bases and the J gene lost 1 base, with 15 bases spanning the gap. The DNA for the CDR3 is TGTGCCAGCAGCCTCAGTCCCAGAAGGAACACTGAAGCTTTCTTT. Its protein product is CASSLSPRRNTEAFF.

This clonotype has just a few counts. The gene calls are TRBV7-8 and TRBJ2-3; D remains unclear. The CDR3 contains 13 residues. The V and J ends lost 2 bases and 4 bases respectively, with 7 bases between them. The V gene's germline CDR1 is SGHVS and CDR2 FQNEAQ. The CDR3 here is CASSLSFPDTQYF. The CDR3 DNA sequence: TGTGCCAGCAGCTTAAGTTTTCCAGATACGCAGTATTTT.

This clonotype was seen a few times. The CDR3 DNA reads TGTGCCAGCTCACCTGGTGCTATCGATCAGCCCCAGCATTTT. It codes for CASSPGAIDQPQHF. The rearrangement joins TRBV18 to TRBJ1-5; D ambiguous. The CDR3 runs to 14 residues. The ends were cut back, 3 bases at V and 5 bases at J, with 11 bases in the middle. CDR1 KGHSH and CDR2 LQKENI come from the germline V gene.

The genes are TRBV7-3 and TRBJ1-1; a weak D match, TRBD1 (6 bases). The V and J ends lost 4 bases and 6 bases respectively, with 12 bases between them. CDR1 SGHTA and CDR2 FQGTGA come from the germline V gene. The CDR3 extends over 13 amino acids. The DNA for the CDR3 is TGTGCCAGCAGCTCAACAGGGACCTCTGAAGCTTTCTTT. Translating gives CASSSTGTSEAFF.

The chain links TRBV5-1 to TRBJ2-3; 12 bases align to TRBD2. J gave up 5 bases and V 5 bases, and 12 bases lay outside the gene matches. CDR1 is SGHRS and CDR2 is YFSETQ in the germline V gene. This CDR3 contains 17 residues. CDR3: CASRTTLAGGLLDTQYF. In DNA form, the CDR3 reads TGCGCCAGCAGAACCACCCTAGCGGGGGGGCTTCTAGATACGCAGTATTTT.

The chain recombines TRBV7-9 with TRBJ1-1; D not certain. This CDR3 comprises 13 residues. V lost 5 bases and J lost 8, with 15 bases in between. Germline CDR1 reads SEHNR; CDR2 reads FQNEAQ (reference sequence). CDR3 DNA: TGTGCCAGCAGCCCCCCCGGTAGGCGGGAAGCTTTCTTT. The encoded protein is CASSPPGRREAFF.

This clonotype showed up many times. CDR3 nucleotides: TGTGCCAGCAGTCCTCTAGTTGGGACAGGGGGCTACGAGCAGTACTTC. Its protein is CASSPLVGTGGYEQYF. The chain recombines TRBV6-2 or TRBV6-3 with TRBJ2-7; TRBD1 matches at 11 bases. The CDR3 is 16 residues long. Germline values: CDR1 MNHEY, CDR2 SVGEGT. V was pared by 5 bases and J by 3 bases, with 9 bases of the junction left unmatched.

This clonotype was seen more than once but under ten times. The gene calls are TRBV7-2 and TRBJ2-3, with a tentative D call TRBD2 (5 bases). The ends were cut back, 3 bases at V and 6 bases at J, with 13 bases in the middle. Germline V lookup: CDR1 SGHTA, CDR2 FQGNSA. This CDR3 contains 14 residues. CDR3 sequence (DNA): TGTGCCAGCAGCTTGCTGCCTAGCTGGGATACGCAGTATTTT. This gives the protein CASSLLPSWDTQYF.

This clonotype was detected ten times or more. The V and J genes are TRBV3-1 and TRBJ2-7; TRBD2 matches 8 bases. The junction had 10 bases not matched to a gene; V was cut back by 4 bases and J by 5 bases. This CDR3 spans 15 amino acids. The germline V gene has CDR1 LGHDT and CDR2 YNNKEL (reference sequence). As DNA, the CDR3 is TGTGCCAGCAGCCCCGCGACTAGCGCTAGCAACGAGCAGTACTTC. Translating it yields CASSPATSASNEQYF.

A few counts support this clonotype. The chain joins TRBV5-1 to TRBJ2-2; 10 bases align to TRBD1. This CDR3 spans 15 amino acids. Germline loops: CDR1 SGHRS, CDR2 YFSETQ. V shed 0 bases and J 5 bases; nucleotides not matched to a gene: 1. CDR3 protein: CASSLGGQGTGELFF. In nucleotides, the CDR3 is TGCGCCAGCAGCTTGGGGGGACAGGGGACCGGGGAGCTGTTTTTT.

This clonotype was counted a few times. The chain has TRBV4-1 and TRBJ2-6, with D perhaps matching TRBD2 (6 bases). CDR3 size: 16 residues. Germline CDR1 MGHRA, CDR2 YSYEKL. CDR3 DNA: TGCGTCACCCCCCGGGGGTTGCGCTCTGGGGCCAACGTCCTGACTTTC. This sequence encodes CVTPRGLRSGANVLTF.

This clonotype was counted many times. The genes are TRBV29-1 and TRBJ1-5; 7 nucleotides align to TRBD1. This CDR3 comprises 13 residues. The V gene end was trimmed by 3 bases and the J gene end by 6 bases; junction bases not matched to a gene: 5. Germline V lookup: CDR1 SQVTM, CDR2 ANQGSEA. CDR3 nucleotides: TGCAGCGTTGACCAACAGGGGATTCAGCCCCAGCATTTT. It specifies CSVDQQGIQPQHF.

This clonotype was picked up a small number of times. The V gene is TRBV7-9, the J gene TRBJ2-3; a weak D match, TRBD1 (6 bases). The CDR3 is 13 residues long. The V gene's germline CDR1 is SEHNR and CDR2 FQNEAQ (reference sequence). The germline V and J ends were trimmed by 6 bases and 3 bases, with 10 bases remaining between them. The CDR3 DNA is TGTGCCAGCAGTAACAGGGAAACAGATACGCAGTATTTT. Translated, it gives CASSNRETDTQYF.

This clonotype was picked up a small number of times. The chain carries TRBV7-9 and TRBJ2-3, with 8 bases lining up with TRBD1. The V segment lost 4 bases and the J segment 6 bases; nucleotides outside the gene matches: 9. This CDR3 has 15 residues. CDR1 is SEHNR, CDR2 FQNEAQ, per germline (reference sequence). The CDR3 nucleotides are TGTGCCAGCAGCTCACCCCAGGGGGCTGGGGATACGCAGTATTTT. Protein: CASSSPQGAGDTQYF. The full variable domain, its missing parts supplied by reference TRBV7-9 and TRBJ2-3, is DTGVSQNPRHKITKRGQNVTFRCDPISEHNRLYWYRQTLGQGPEFLTYFQNEAQLEKSRLLSDRFSAERPKGSFSTLEIQRTEQGDSAMYLCASSSPQGAGDTQYFGPGTRLTVL.

The chain links TRBV6-1 to TRBJ2-3, with 9 bases fitting TRBD1. The germline V gene encodes CDR1 MNHNS and CDR2 SASEGT. CDR3 length equals 15 residues. V was pared by 6 bases and J by 4 bases, with 8 bases of the junction left unmatched. CDR3 region: CASSPGQGSSDTQYF. The CDR3 DNA is TGTGCCAGCAGCCCGGGACAGGGTTCTTCAGATACGCAGTATTTT.

The chain recombines TRBV7-2 with TRBJ2-3; 7 nucleotides match TRBD2. Germline lookup yields CDR1 SGHTA and CDR2 FQGNSA. The CDR3 contains 16 residues. Trimming removed 4 bases from V and 4 bases from J; junction bases left unmatched: 11. CDR3 sequence (DNA): TGTGCCAGCAGCTCCAGCAGCGGGGCCACCGCAGATACGCAGTATTTT. Translating gives CASSSSSGATADTQYF.